This TCR beta chain was identified during a study of OX40 agonist ivuxolimab in advanced cancers. Whole-study context: Patients took ivuxolimab, an agonistic anti-OX40 (CD134) antibody.

V lost 5 bases, J lost 11 bases, and 16 bases lay in between. CDR1 is PRHDT, CDR2 FYEKMQ, per germline (reference sequence). The CDR3 is made up of 14 amino acids. TCRdb keeps only in-frame clones here, not all; method: immunoSEQ multiplex PCR. The sample has 82,000 or so clones, roughly 92% seen once. Study results and limitations: Near-lowest levels of clonal expansion characterized partial responders at 0.1-3.0 mg/kg. The study did not work out the antigen specificity of the expanded peripheral T cells. At 0.1 to 3.0 mg/kg and by week 6, clonal expansion occurred in CD4+ and CD8+ blood T cells.

A word on this clone: Its antigen is not known.

This TCR was sampled from an adult with an advanced solid tumor such as melanoma, head and neck, liver or kidney cancer. Sequences were derived from CD4+ or CD8+ T cells sorted from blood, sampled in a trial of the OX40 agonist ivuxolimab. V and J are TRBV13 and TRBJ1-6, with D possibly being TRBD1 (5 bases). The CDR3 sequence: CASSRTTNFTPLHF. The CDR3 DNA sequence: TGTGCCAGCAGCCGGACAACCAATTTTACACCCCTCCACTTT.